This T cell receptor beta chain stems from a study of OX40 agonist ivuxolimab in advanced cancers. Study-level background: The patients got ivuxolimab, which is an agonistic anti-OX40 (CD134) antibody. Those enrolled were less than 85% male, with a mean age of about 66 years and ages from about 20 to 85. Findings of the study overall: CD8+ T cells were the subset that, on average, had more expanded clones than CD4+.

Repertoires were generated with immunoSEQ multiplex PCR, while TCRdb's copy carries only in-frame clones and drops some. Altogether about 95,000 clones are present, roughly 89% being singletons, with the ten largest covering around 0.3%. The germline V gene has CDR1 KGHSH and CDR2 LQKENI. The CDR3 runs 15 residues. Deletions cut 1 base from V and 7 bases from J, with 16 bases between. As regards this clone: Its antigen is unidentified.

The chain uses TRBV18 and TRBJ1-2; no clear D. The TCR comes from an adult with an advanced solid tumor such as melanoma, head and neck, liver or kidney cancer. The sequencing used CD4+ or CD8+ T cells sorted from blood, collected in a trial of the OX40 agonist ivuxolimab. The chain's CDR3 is CASSPRPEGAGGYTF. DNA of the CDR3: TGTGCCAGCTCACCACGTCCAGAGGGAGCGGGTGGCTACACCTTC.